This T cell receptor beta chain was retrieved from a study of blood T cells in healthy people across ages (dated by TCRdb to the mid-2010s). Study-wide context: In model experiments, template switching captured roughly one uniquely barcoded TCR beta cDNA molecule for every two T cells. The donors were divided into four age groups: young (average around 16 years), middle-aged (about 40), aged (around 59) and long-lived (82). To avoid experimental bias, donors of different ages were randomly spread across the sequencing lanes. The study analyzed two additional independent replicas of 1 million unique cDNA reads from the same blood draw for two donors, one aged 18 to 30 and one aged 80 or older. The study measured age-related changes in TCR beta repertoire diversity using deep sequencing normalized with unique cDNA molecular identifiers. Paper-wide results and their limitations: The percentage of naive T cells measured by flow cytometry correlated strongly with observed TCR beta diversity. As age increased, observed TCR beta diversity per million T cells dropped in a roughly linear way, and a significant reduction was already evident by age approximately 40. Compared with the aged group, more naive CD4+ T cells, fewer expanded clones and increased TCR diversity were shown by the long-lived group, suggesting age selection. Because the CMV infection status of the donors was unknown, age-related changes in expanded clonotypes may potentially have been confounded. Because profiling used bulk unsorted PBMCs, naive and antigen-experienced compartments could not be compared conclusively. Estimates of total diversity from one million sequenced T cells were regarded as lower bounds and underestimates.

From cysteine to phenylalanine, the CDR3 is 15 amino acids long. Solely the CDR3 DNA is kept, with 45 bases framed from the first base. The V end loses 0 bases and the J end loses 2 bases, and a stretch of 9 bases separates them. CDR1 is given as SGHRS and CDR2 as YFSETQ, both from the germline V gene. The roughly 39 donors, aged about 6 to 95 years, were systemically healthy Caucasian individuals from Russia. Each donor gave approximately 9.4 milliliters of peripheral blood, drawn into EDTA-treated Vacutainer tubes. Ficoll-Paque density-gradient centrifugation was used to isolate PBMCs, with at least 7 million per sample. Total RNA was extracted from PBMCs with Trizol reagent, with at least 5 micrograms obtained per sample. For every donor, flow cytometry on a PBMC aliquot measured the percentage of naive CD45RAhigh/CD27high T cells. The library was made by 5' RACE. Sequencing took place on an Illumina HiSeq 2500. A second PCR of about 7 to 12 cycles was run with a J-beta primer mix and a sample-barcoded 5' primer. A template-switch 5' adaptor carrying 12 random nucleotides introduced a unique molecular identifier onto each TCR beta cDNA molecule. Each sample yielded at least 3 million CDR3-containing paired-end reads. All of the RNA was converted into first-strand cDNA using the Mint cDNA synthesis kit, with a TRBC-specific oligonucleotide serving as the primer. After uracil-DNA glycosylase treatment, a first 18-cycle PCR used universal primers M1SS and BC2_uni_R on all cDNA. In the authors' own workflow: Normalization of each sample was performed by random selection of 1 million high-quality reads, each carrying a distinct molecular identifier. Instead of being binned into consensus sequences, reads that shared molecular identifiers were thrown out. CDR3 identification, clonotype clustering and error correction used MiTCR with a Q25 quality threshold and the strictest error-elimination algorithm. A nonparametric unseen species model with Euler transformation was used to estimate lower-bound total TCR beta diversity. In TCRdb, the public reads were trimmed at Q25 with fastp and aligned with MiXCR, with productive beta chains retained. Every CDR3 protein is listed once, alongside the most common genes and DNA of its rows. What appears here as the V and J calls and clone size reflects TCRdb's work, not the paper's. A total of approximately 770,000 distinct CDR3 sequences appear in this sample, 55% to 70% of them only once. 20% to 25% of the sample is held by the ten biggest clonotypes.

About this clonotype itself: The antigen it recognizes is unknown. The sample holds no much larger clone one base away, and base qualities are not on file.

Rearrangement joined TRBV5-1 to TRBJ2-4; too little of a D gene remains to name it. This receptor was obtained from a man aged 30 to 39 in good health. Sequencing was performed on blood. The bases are TGCGCCAGCAGCTTGGATGATGATCCCAAAAACATTCAGTACTTC. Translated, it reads CASSLDDDPKNIQYF.